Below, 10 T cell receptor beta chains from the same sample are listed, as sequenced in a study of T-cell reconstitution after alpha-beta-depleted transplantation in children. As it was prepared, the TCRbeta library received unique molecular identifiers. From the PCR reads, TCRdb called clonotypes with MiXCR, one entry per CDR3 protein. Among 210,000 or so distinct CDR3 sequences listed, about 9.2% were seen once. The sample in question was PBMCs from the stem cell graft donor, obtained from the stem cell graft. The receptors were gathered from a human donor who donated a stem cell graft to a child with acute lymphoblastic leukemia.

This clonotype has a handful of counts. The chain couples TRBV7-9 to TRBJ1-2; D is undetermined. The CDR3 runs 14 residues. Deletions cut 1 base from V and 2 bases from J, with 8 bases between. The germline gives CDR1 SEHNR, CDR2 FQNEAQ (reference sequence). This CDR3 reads CASSLEARNYGYTF. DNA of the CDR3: TGTGCCAGCAGCTTAGAGGCCCGGAACTATGGCTACACCTTC.

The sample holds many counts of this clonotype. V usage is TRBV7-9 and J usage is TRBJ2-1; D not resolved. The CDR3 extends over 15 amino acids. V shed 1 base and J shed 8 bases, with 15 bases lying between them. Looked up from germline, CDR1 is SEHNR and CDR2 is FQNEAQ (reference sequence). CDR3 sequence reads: CASSLVQFSSDEQFF. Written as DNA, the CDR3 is TGTGCCAGCAGCTTAGTTCAGTTCAGCAGCGATGAGCAGTTCTTC.

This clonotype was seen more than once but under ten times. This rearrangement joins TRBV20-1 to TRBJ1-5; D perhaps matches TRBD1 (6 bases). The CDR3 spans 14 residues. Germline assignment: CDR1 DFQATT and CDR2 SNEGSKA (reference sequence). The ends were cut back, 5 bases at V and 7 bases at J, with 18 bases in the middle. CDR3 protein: CSALSAQDSQPQHF. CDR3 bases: TGCAGTGCTCTATCCGCCCAGGACAGCCAGCCCCAGCATTTT.

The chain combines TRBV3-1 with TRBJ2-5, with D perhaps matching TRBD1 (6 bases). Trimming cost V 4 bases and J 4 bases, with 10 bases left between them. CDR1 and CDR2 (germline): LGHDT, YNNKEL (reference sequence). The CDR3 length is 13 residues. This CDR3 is CASSLGHPETQYF. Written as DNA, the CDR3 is TGTGCCAGCAGCCTGGGACACCCAGAGACCCAGTACTTC.

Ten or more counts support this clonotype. The CDR3 DNA reads as TGTGCCAGCAGCTTCCCCGGGACCAGGGTCGGAGAGACCCAGTACTTC. It codes for CASSFPGTRVGETQYF. The V call is TRBV5-4, the J call TRBJ2-5, with D tentatively TRBD1 or TRBD2 (5 bases each). In germline, CDR1 is SGHNT, CDR2 YYREEE (reference sequence). With 2 bases removed from V and 4 bases from J, the gap between germline ends came to 18 bases. CDR3 length: 16 residues. The whole variable domain, remainder taken from reference TRBV5-4 and TRBJ2-5, is ETGVTQSPTHLIKTRGQQVTLRCSSQSGHNTVSWYQQALGQGPQFIFQYYREEENGRGNFPPRFSGLQFPNYSSELNVNALELDDSALYLCASSFPGTRVGETQYFGPGTRLLVL.

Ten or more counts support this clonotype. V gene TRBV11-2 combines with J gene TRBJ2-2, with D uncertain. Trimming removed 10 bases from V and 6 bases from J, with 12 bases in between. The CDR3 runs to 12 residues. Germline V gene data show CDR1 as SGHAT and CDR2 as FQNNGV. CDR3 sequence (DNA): TGTGCCATCCGGGCTCGGGCCGGGGAGCTGTTTTTT. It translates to CAIRARAGELFF.

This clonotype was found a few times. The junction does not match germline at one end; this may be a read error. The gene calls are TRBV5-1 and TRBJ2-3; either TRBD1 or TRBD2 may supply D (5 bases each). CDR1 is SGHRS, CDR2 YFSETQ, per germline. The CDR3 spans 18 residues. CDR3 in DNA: TGCGCCAGCAGATTGGGCAGGGACCCACCGGTTAGCACAGATACGCAGTATTTT. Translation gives CASRLGRDPPVSTDTQYF.

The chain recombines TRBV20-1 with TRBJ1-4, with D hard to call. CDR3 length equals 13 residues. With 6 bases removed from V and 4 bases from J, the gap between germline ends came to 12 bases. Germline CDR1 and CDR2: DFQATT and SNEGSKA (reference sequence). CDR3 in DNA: TGCAGTGCCAACCGGGGTCTTAATGAAAAACTGTTTTTT. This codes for CSANRGLNEKLFF.

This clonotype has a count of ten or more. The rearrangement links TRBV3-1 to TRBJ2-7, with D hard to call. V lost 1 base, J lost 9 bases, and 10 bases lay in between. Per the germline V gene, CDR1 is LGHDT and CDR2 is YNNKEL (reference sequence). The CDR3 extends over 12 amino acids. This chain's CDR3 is CASSQGNSRQYF. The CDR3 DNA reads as TGTGCCAGCAGCCAAGGCAATTCCAGGCAGTACTTC.

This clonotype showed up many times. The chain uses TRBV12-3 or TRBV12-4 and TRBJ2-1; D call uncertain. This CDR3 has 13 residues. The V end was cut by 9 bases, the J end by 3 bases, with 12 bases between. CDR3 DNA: TGTGCCAGTAAGAGTCCCGACTACAATGAGCAGTTCTTC. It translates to CASKSPDYNEQFF.